Listed below are T cell receptor beta chains from one sample, sequenced in a study of blood T cell repertoires in COVID-19. Clones were read by immunoSEQ multiplex PCR, and TCRdb kept only the in-frame ones, dropping some. The repertoire holds 150,000 to 200,000 clones, with about 85% as singletons. Sequencing was done on a sample of peripheral blood. Receptors were obtained from a woman aged 80 or over in a cohort sampled during active or convalescent COVID-19. CDR3s include the opening cysteine and the closing phenylalanine or tryptophan. Each record gives: J gene, V gene, CDR3 length, CDR3 protein.

j_call: TRBJ2-3; v_call: TRBV10-3; cdr3_length: 16; cdr3_aa: CATAMTSGGRTDTQYF
j_call: TRBJ2-4; v_call: TRBV30; cdr3_length: 17; cdr3_aa: CAWSVLGISGAKNIQYF
j_call: TRBJ2-3; v_call: TRBV7-8; cdr3_length: 14; cdr3_aa: CASDLAGGGYTQYF
j_call: TRBJ2-3; v_call: TRBV5-1; cdr3_length: 16; cdr3_aa: CASSLGHTSSPDTQYF
j_call: TRBJ2-2; v_call: TRBV5-1; cdr3_length: 16; cdr3_aa: CASQGSLAGNTGELFF
j_call: TRBJ1-2; v_call: TRBV6-5; cdr3_length: 14; cdr3_aa: CASSYSGGDYGYTF
j_call: TRBJ2-5; v_call: TRBV7-8; cdr3_length: 13; cdr3_aa: CASSFRRGETQYF
j_call: TRBJ1-3; v_call: TRBV7-6; cdr3_length: 17; cdr3_aa: CASSPFVRREGGNTIYF
j_call: TRBJ1-2; v_call: TRBV4-1; cdr3_length: 20; cdr3_aa: CASSLHPGTGKLYPNYGYTF
j_call: TRBJ2-1; v_call: TRBV5-1; cdr3_length: 17; cdr3_aa: CASSFGSGRATYNEQFF
j_call: TRBJ2-1; v_call: TRBV7-6; cdr3_length: 15; cdr3_aa: CASSLATSGTNEQFF
j_call: TRBJ1-6; v_call: TRBV28; cdr3_length: 12; cdr3_aa: CASSSNNSPLHF
j_call: TRBJ1-1; v_call: TRBV14; cdr3_length: 15; cdr3_aa: CASSQGGGMNTEAFF
j_call: TRBJ2-3; v_call: TRBV7-9; cdr3_length: 17; cdr3_aa: CASSSIGLAGVVDTQYF
j_call: TRBJ2-3; v_call: TRBV1; cdr3_length: 17; cdr3_aa: CTSSQEGSGGRKDTQYF
j_call: TRBJ2-3; v_call: TRBV7-2; cdr3_length: 16; cdr3_aa: CASSLAGTVSTDTQYF
j_call: TRBJ1-5; v_call: TRBV6-6; cdr3_length: 16; cdr3_aa: CASSRIRGGARGPQHF
j_call: TRBJ1-5; v_call: TRBV6-2/TRBV6-3; cdr3_length: 14; cdr3_aa: CASSPGVGNQPQHF
j_call: TRBJ1-1; v_call: TRBV15; cdr3_length: 13; cdr3_aa: CATSRQGNTEAFF
j_call: TRBJ2-7; v_call: TRBV19; cdr3_length: 16; cdr3_aa: CASRPTGTARPYEQYF
j_call: TRBJ1-5; v_call: TRBV10-1; cdr3_length: 10; cdr3_aa: CASTSQPQHF
j_call: TRBJ1-2; v_call: TRBV12-3/TRBV12-4; cdr3_length: 13; cdr3_aa: CASRIIGDYGYTF
j_call: TRBJ2-2; v_call: TRBV5-4; cdr3_length: 16; cdr3_aa: CASSTPGFPNTGELFF
j_call: TRBJ2-1; v_call: TRBV6-1; cdr3_length: 15; cdr3_aa: CASSEAGTSGRMQFF
j_call: TRBJ2-7; v_call: TRBV19; cdr3_length: 14; cdr3_aa: CASSIVGAADEQYF
j_call: TRBJ2-3; v_call: TRBV5-4; cdr3_length: 15; cdr3_aa: CASSLDSGRTDTQYF
j_call: TRBJ2-2; v_call: TRBV20-1; cdr3_length: 12; cdr3_aa: CSASSLPGELFF
j_call: TRBJ1-1; v_call: TRBV27; cdr3_length: 14; cdr3_aa: CASSLSGGAGRAFF
j_call: TRBJ1-5; v_call: TRBV4-2; cdr3_length: 16; cdr3_aa: CASSQGGAGGNQPQHF
j_call: TRBJ1-4; v_call: TRBV28; cdr3_length: 14; cdr3_aa: CASSPRGINEKLFF
j_call: TRBJ2-1; v_call: TRBV5-1; cdr3_length: 16; cdr3_aa: CASSLEGTSGYNEQFF
j_call: TRBJ2-5; v_call: TRBV19; cdr3_length: 16; cdr3_aa: CASSIGLAGVAETQYF
j_call: TRBJ2-2; v_call: TRBV18; cdr3_length: 13; cdr3_aa: CASSPMTTGELFF
j_call: TRBJ1-6; v_call: TRBV5-4; cdr3_length: 16; cdr3_aa: CASSSYGSSYNSPLHF
j_call: TRBJ1-2; v_call: TRBV24-1; cdr3_length: 15; cdr3_aa: CATSDLQGSNYGYTF
j_call: TRBJ2-5; v_call: TRBV19; cdr3_length: 15; cdr3_aa: CASNTGGIGQETQYF
j_call: TRBJ2-1; v_call: TRBV2; cdr3_length: 14; cdr3_aa: CASRGLAGYNEQFF